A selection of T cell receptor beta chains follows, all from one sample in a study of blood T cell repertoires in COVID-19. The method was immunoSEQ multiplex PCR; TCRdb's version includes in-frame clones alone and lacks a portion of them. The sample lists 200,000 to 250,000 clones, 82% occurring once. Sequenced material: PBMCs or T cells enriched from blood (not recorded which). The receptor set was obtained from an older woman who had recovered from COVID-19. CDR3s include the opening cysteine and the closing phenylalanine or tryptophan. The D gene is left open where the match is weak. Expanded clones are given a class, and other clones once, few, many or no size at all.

CDR3 DNA: TGTGCCAGCAGTGCTCGGGACACGGAACTCTTCCACGAGCAGTACTTC; CDR3 protein: CASSARDTELFHEQYF; D gene: .; clone size: .; V gene: TRBV25-1; J gene: TRBJ2-7
CDR3 DNA: TGCGCCAGCAGCCAAGACCATAACAGGCCATTCTATGGCTACACCTTC; CDR3 protein: CASSQDHNRPFYGYTF; D gene: .; clone size: few; V gene: TRBV4-3; J gene: TRBJ1-2
CDR3 DNA: TGTGCCAGCAGCTGGAGCGGGGGGCTCAGACGAATTAACAATGAGCAGTTCTTC; CDR3 protein: CASSWSGGLRRINNEQFF; D gene: TRBD2; clone size: .; V gene: TRBV5-6; J gene: TRBJ2-1
CDR3 DNA: TGCGCCAGCAGCTTGGTAGGGACTCCCCCCGACGAGCAGTACTTC; CDR3 protein: CASSLVGTPPDEQYF; D gene: .; clone size: .; V gene: TRBV5-1; J gene: TRBJ2-7
CDR3 DNA: TGTGCCAGCAGCCAAGTATCGCAGGGGTATGGCTACACCTTC; CDR3 protein: CASSQVSQGYGYTF; D gene: .; clone size: .; V gene: TRBV3-1/TRBV3-2; J gene: TRBJ1-2
CDR3 DNA: TGTGCCAGCAGCTTAGCGGGAAACACAGATACGCAGTATTTT; CDR3 protein: CASSLAGNTDTQYF; D gene: .; clone size: .; V gene: TRBV11-3; J gene: TRBJ2-3
CDR3 DNA: TGTGCCAGCAGTGAGGACAGCTCCTATAATTCACCCCTCCACTTT; CDR3 protein: CASSEDSSYNSPLHF; D gene: .; clone size: .; V gene: TRBV6-4; J gene: TRBJ1-6
CDR3 DNA: TGTGCCAGCAGCAAAACCGGGACAGGGGGCATGAATTCACCCCTCCACTTT; CDR3 protein: CASSKTGTGGMNSPLHF; D gene: TRBD1; clone size: .; V gene: TRBV7-8; J gene: TRBJ1-6
CDR3 DNA: TGTGCCAGCTCACCACCGGGGACAGGGGCTGGAAACACCATATATTTT; CDR3 protein: CASSPPGTGAGNTIYF; D gene: TRBD1; clone size: .; V gene: TRBV18; J gene: TRBJ1-3
CDR3 DNA: TGCGCCAGCAGGACAGTTCTCTCTGGGGCCAACGTCCTGACTTTC; CDR3 protein: CASRTVLSGANVLTF; D gene: .; clone size: .; V gene: TRBV5-1; J gene: TRBJ2-6
CDR3 DNA: TGTGCCAGCTCACCCCAGGGACAGCTGAACACTGAAGCTTTCTTT; CDR3 protein: CASSPQGQLNTEAFF; D gene: TRBD1; clone size: .; V gene: TRBV18; J gene: TRBJ1-1
CDR3 DNA: TGTGCCAGCAGCTTAACACAGCCGAGCTCTGGAAACACCATATATTTT; CDR3 protein: CASSLTQPSSGNTIYF; D gene: .; clone size: .; V gene: TRBV7-2; J gene: TRBJ1-3
CDR3 DNA: TGTGCCAGCAGTGAATCAAGGGGTCGAGGGGCCAACGTCCTGACTTTC; CDR3 protein: CASSESRGRGANVLTF; D gene: .; clone size: .; V gene: TRBV6-1; J gene: TRBJ2-6
CDR3 DNA: TGTGCCAGCAGCTTACACCCCTCGGGTGGGAATGAGCAGTTCTTC; CDR3 protein: CASSLHPSGGNEQFF; D gene: .; clone size: .; V gene: TRBV7-7; J gene: TRBJ2-1
CDR3 DNA: TGTGCCAGCAGCCTGGGACAGGCGGTCTATGGCTACACCTTC; CDR3 protein: CASSLGQAVYGYTF; D gene: TRBD1; clone size: .; V gene: TRBV14; J gene: TRBJ1-2
CDR3 DNA: TGCAGCGGAGCAAGGAACACTGAAGCTTTCTTT; CDR3 protein: CSGARNTEAFF; D gene: .; clone size: .; V gene: TRBV29-1; J gene: TRBJ1-1
CDR3 DNA: TGTGCCAGTAGTATCCTAGACCTAGGAGCAGATACGCAGTATTTT; CDR3 protein: CASSILDLGADTQYF; D gene: .; clone size: .; V gene: TRBV19; J gene: TRBJ2-3
CDR3 DNA: TGTGCCAGCGTAGAGAGAGGGGGCGCGATGAACACTGAAGCTTTCTTT; CDR3 protein: CASVERGGAMNTEAFF; D gene: TRBD1; clone size: .; V gene: TRBV7-8; J gene: TRBJ1-1
CDR3 DNA: TGTGCCAGCTCACCATCCCTAGATGGAAACAATGAGCAGTTCTTC; CDR3 protein: CASSPSLDGNNEQFF; D gene: .; clone size: .; V gene: TRBV18; J gene: TRBJ2-1
CDR3 DNA: TGTGCCAGCAGCGGAGGACTCAATGAGCAGTTCTTC; CDR3 protein: CASSGGLNEQFF; D gene: .; clone size: once; V gene: TRBV7-9; J gene: TRBJ2-1
CDR3 DNA: TGTGCCAGCAGCCCGACAGGGAGCTCCTACGAGCAGTACTTC; CDR3 protein: CASSPTGSSYEQYF; D gene: TRBD1; clone size: .; V gene: TRBV5-6; J gene: TRBJ2-7
CDR3 DNA: TGTGCCAGCAGCGATCGGACTAGAGGATACAATGAGCAGTTCTTC; CDR3 protein: CASSDRTRGYNEQFF; D gene: TRBD2; clone size: .; V gene: TRBV11-2; J gene: TRBJ2-1
CDR3 DNA: TGTGCCAGCAGCCCGGGATCGTTTAGCACAGATACGCAGTATTTT; CDR3 protein: CASSPGSFSTDTQYF; D gene: .; clone size: .; V gene: TRBV11-2; J gene: TRBJ2-3
CDR3 DNA: TGTGCCACGGCGGGCCGATCGGGGACCCAGTACTTC; CDR3 protein: CATAGRSGTQYF; D gene: .; clone size: .; V gene: TRBV15; J gene: TRBJ2-5
CDR3 DNA: TGTGCCAGCAGTTATGGACAGGGGGCGCCTGGAAACACCATATATTTT; CDR3 protein: CASSYGQGAPGNTIYF; D gene: TRBD1; clone size: .; V gene: TRBV6-5; J gene: TRBJ1-3
CDR3 DNA: TGTGCCAGCAGTGACCTTCGGACAGGGGACGGCTACACCTTC; CDR3 protein: CASSDLRTGDGYTF; D gene: TRBD1; clone size: few; V gene: TRBV25-1; J gene: TRBJ1-2
CDR3 DNA: TGTGCCAGCATTGCATTCGGTCAGGGTAGGGGCTACACCTTC; CDR3 protein: CASIAFGQGRGYTF; D gene: .; clone size: .; V gene: TRBV6-5; J gene: TRBJ1-2
CDR3 DNA: TGTGCCTGGAGTGACCCCCGCCCGACAGTAACTTCTAACTATGGCTACACCTTC; CDR3 protein: CAWSDPRPTVTSNYGYTF; D gene: .; clone size: .; V gene: TRBV30; J gene: TRBJ1-2
CDR3 DNA: TGTGCCAGCTCACCAAGCAACGGGGGAAACACCATATATTTT; CDR3 protein: CASSPSNGGNTIYF; D gene: .; clone size: .; V gene: TRBV18; J gene: TRBJ1-3
CDR3 DNA: TGTGCCAGCAGGTACAGGGACGAGAACACTGAAGCTTTCTTT; CDR3 protein: CASRYRDENTEAFF; D gene: .; clone size: .; V gene: TRBV11-3; J gene: TRBJ1-1
CDR3 DNA: TGTGCCAGCAGCTTAGAATCCGGGGACTATGGCTACACCTTC; CDR3 protein: CASSLESGDYGYTF; D gene: .; clone size: .; V gene: TRBV7-9; J gene: TRBJ1-2
CDR3 DNA: TGTGCCAGCAGCCCATCATGGCAGGGAGGTGGGGCTTTCTTT; CDR3 protein: CASSPSWQGGGAFF; D gene: .; clone size: few; V gene: TRBV9; J gene: TRBJ1-1
CDR3 DNA: TGCGCCAGCAGCATCGGGCAGGGTGCCTACAATGAGCAGTTCTTC; CDR3 protein: CASSIGQGAYNEQFF; D gene: .; clone size: .; V gene: TRBV5-1; J gene: TRBJ2-1
CDR3 DNA: TGTGCCACCAGCAGAGTCCGGGGGGACTTTCAAGAGACCCAGTACTTC; CDR3 protein: CATSRVRGDFQETQYF; D gene: TRBD2; clone size: .; V gene: TRBV15; J gene: TRBJ2-5
CDR3 DNA: TGTGCCAGCAGCCCTTTCCGGGACTCCTACGAGCAGTACTTC; CDR3 protein: CASSPFRDSYEQYF; D gene: .; clone size: few; V gene: TRBV9; J gene: TRBJ2-7
CDR3 DNA: TGCGCCAGCAGCTTCGGGACAGGGGTCCCCGGGGAGCTGTTTTTT; CDR3 protein: CASSFGTGVPGELFF; D gene: TRBD1; clone size: .; V gene: TRBV5-1; J gene: TRBJ2-2
CDR3 DNA: TGTGCCAGCAGCGGGAGGGCCGAAGATGAGCAGTTCTTC; CDR3 protein: CASSGRAEDEQFF; D gene: TRBD2; clone size: .; V gene: TRBV12-3/TRBV12-4; J gene: TRBJ2-1
CDR3 DNA: TGTGCCAGTAGTACCTGGACTATAAGTGCCGGGGAGCTGTTTTTT; CDR3 protein: CASSTWTISAGELFF; D gene: .; clone size: .; V gene: TRBV19; J gene: TRBJ2-2
CDR3 DNA: TGTGCCAGCAGCCCCCCCGCGAGTGCGACCCAGTACTTC; CDR3 protein: CASSPPASATQYF; D gene: .; clone size: .; V gene: TRBV14; J gene: TRBJ2-5
CDR3 DNA: TGTGCCAGCTCACCACAGACAGGGAGAGACACTGAAGCTTTCTTT; CDR3 protein: CASSPQTGRDTEAFF; D gene: TRBD1; clone size: .; V gene: TRBV18; J gene: TRBJ1-1
CDR3 DNA: TGTGCCAGCTCCCCGACTAGCGGGAGGAAGGGGGAGACCCAGTACTTC; CDR3 protein: CASSPTSGRKGETQYF; D gene: TRBD2; clone size: .; V gene: TRBV7-9; J gene: TRBJ2-5
CDR3 DNA: TGTGCCAGCAGTTCAGCAGGCACTGAAGCTTTCTTT; CDR3 protein: CASSSAGTEAFF; D gene: .; clone size: .; V gene: TRBV28; J gene: TRBJ1-1
CDR3 DNA: TGCGCCAGCATTGGGTGGACAGCCAACAATGAGCAGTTCTTC; CDR3 protein: CASIGWTANNEQFF; D gene: .; clone size: .; V gene: TRBV10-2; J gene: TRBJ2-1
CDR3 DNA: TGTGCCAGCAGCCGATCCGGGACAGGGGGTTATCAGCCCCAGCATTTT; CDR3 protein: CASSRSGTGGYQPQHF; D gene: TRBD1; clone size: few; V gene: TRBV5-5; J gene: TRBJ1-5
CDR3 DNA: TGTGCCAGCAGTGACCACACCAGGGGGCTCTCCTACGAGCAGTACTTC; CDR3 protein: CASSDHTRGLSYEQYF; D gene: TRBD1; clone size: few; V gene: TRBV6-1; J gene: TRBJ2-7
CDR3 DNA: TGTGCCAGCAGCCCAGGGGACAGGGGAGTCTATGGCTACACCTTC; CDR3 protein: CASSPGDRGVYGYTF; D gene: TRBD1; clone size: .; V gene: TRBV5-6; J gene: TRBJ1-2
CDR3 DNA: TGTGCCAGCAGCTCCGGGGGGGCGGGTGACAATGAGCAGTTCTTC; CDR3 protein: CASSSGGAGDNEQFF; D gene: TRBD2; clone size: .; V gene: TRBV5-4; J gene: TRBJ2-1
CDR3 DNA: TGTGCCAGCAGTAACAGGGGCCCGGGAGAGACCCAGTACTTC; CDR3 protein: CASSNRGPGETQYF; D gene: TRBD1; clone size: .; V gene: TRBV27; J gene: TRBJ2-5
CDR3 DNA: TGTGCCAGCAGGCAACCGGGACAGGGCTTTGGAGGGAGGGCCGATGAGCAGTTCTTC; CDR3 protein: CASRQPGQGFGGRADEQFF; D gene: TRBD1; clone size: .; V gene: TRBV5-6; J gene: TRBJ2-1
CDR3 DNA: TGTGCCAGCAGTTACTTATCGGGGGCTGGGGCCAACGTCCTGACTTTC; CDR3 protein: CASSYLSGAGANVLTF; D gene: .; clone size: once; V gene: TRBV6-5; J gene: TRBJ2-6
CDR3 DNA: TGTGCCAGCAGCTCCCGACTTCATAGCAATCAGCCCCAGCATTTT; CDR3 protein: CASSSRLHSNQPQHF; D gene: .; clone size: few; V gene: TRBV7-8; J gene: TRBJ1-5
CDR3 DNA: TGCAGTGCTAGTCGGTCCTACGAGCAGTACTTC; CDR3 protein: CSASRSYEQYF; D gene: .; clone size: .; V gene: TRBV20-1; J gene: TRBJ2-7
CDR3 DNA: TGCGCCAGCAGTGAGTCTAGTAACTATGGCTACACCTTC; CDR3 protein: CASSESSNYGYTF; D gene: .; clone size: .; V gene: TRBV10-2; J gene: TRBJ1-2
CDR3 DNA: TGTGCCAGCAGTACGAGGGATACGCAGTATTTT; CDR3 protein: CASSTRDTQYF; D gene: .; clone size: few; V gene: TRBV27; J gene: TRBJ2-3
CDR3 DNA: TGTGCCAGCAGCCACCCCGGGACAGGGATCACCTACGAGCAGTACTTC; CDR3 protein: CASSHPGTGITYEQYF; D gene: TRBD1; clone size: .; V gene: TRBV4-2; J gene: TRBJ2-7
CDR3 DNA: TGTGCCAGCAGTACCCTAGAGAACACTGAAGCTTTCTTT; CDR3 protein: CASSTLENTEAFF; D gene: .; clone size: .; V gene: TRBV12-3/TRBV12-4; J gene: TRBJ1-1
CDR3 DNA: TGTGCCAGCAGCCATCAGGGGGCGAATACTGAAGCTTTCTTT; CDR3 protein: CASSHQGANTEAFF; D gene: TRBD1; clone size: .; V gene: TRBV3-1/TRBV3-2; J gene: TRBJ1-1